This TCR beta chain originates from a study of patients with pleural tuberculosis. From germline, CDR1 is SGHTA and CDR2 FQGNSA. The CDR3 has 14 amino acids. This clonotype came up a few times. An end of the junction differs from the germline gene, which may be a read error. TCRdb re-called the reads with MiXCR, one entry per CDR3 protein. The sample has 40,000 to 55,000 distinct CDR3 sequences, 5.5% to 8% seen once; the top ten hold roughly 16%. The V gene is TRBV7-2, the J gene TRBJ2-3; TRBD2 matches at 10 bases. The receptor was derived from a human donor with pleural tuberculosis. In DNA form, the CDR3 reads TGTGCCAGCAGCCTAGCGGGAGTCGTAGATACGCAGTATTTT. Protein: CASSLAGVVDTQYF.